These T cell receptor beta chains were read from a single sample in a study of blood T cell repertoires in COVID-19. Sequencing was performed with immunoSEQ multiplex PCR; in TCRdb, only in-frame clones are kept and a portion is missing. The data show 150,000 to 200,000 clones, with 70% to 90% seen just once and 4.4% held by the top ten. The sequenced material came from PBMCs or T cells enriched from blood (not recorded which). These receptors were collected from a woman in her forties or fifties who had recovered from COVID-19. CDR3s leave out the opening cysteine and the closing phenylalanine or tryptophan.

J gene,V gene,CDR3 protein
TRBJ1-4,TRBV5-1,ASNPQGLGEKLF
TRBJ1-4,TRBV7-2,ASSGSDRGEEKLF
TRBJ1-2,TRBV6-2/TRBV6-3,ASSTVVQGRGYGYT
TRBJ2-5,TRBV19,ASSIVGGQETQY
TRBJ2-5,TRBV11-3,ASSLGTGFGETQY
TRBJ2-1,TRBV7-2,ASSLDRGPYNEQF
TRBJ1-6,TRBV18,ASSPPDGGNSPLH
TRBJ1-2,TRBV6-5,AIRGLEYGYT
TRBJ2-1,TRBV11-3,ASSSQGEQF
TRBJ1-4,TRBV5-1,ASSPEAGGWNEKLF
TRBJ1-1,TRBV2,ASSRGNPGGTEAF
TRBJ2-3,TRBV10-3,AISETAGTGDTDTQY
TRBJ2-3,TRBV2,ADSSTDTQY
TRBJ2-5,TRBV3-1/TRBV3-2,ASSQPSGRGETQY
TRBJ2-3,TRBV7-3,ASSSGTATDTQY
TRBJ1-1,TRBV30,AWSSGVFTEAF
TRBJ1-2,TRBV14,ASTRGGVGYT
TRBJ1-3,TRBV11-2,ASSPGAVRNTIY
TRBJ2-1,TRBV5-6,ASSPRLGGEQF
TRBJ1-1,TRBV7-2,ASSLDSNTEAF
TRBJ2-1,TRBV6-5,ASRRGQENEQF
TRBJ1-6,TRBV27,ASSYVGGSSYNSPLH
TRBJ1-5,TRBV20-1,SASGQAIDQPQH
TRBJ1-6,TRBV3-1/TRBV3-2,ASSPNHRGSPLH
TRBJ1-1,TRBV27,ASTGFRAQNGNTEAF
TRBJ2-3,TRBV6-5,ASSYSEAGGLDTQY
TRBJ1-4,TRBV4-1,ASSRVAGQSNEKLF
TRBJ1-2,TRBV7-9,ASSLEVGTTVYGYT
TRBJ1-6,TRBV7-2,ASSSGQGTPLH
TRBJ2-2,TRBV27,ASSKNGVLAGELF
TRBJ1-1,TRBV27,ASSPAENTEAF
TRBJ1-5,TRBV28,ASSLSGRVRQPQH
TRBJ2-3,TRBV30,AWSRGLSLGQGYADTQY
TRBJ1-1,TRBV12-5,ASGLVLGAGTEAF
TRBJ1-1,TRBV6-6,ASSRLQQGRGGTEAF
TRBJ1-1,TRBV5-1,ASSGGGPLTNTEAF
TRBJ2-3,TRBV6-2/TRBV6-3,ASSRGLAVTDTQY